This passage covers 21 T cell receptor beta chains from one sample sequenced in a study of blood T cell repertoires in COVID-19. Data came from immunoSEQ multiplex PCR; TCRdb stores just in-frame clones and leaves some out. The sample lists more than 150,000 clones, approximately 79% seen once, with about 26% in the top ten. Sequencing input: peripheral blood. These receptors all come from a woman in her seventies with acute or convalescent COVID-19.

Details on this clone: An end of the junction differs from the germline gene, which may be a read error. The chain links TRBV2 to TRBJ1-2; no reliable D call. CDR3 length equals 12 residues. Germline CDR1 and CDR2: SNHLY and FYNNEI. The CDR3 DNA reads TGTGCCAGCAGTCCTTCTAATTATGGCTACACCTTC. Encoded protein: CASSPSNYGYTF.

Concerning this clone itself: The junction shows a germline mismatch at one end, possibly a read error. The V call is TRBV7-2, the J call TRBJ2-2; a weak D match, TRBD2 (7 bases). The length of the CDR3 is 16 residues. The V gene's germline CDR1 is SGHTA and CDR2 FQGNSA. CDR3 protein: CASSLARLAGAGELFF. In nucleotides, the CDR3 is TGTGCCAGCAGCCTAGCGCGACTAGCAGGGGCTGGGGAGCTGTTTTTT.

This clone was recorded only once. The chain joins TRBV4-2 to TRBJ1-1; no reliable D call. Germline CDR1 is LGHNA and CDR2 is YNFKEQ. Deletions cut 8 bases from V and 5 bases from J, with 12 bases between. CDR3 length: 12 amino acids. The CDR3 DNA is TGTGCCAGCGCTCGGTCGGTGACTGAAGCTTTCTTT. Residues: CASARSVTEAFF.

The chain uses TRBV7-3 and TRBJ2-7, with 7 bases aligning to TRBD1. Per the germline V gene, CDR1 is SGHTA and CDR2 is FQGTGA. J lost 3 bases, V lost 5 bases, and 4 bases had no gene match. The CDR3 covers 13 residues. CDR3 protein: CASSKRQGYEQYF. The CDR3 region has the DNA TGTGCCAGCAGCAAAAGACAGGGCTACGAGCAGTACTTC.

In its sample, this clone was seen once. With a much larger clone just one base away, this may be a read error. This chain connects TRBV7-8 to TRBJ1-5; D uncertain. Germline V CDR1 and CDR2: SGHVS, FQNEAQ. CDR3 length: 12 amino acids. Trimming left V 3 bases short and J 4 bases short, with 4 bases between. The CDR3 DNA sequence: TGTGCCAGCAGCTTTCCGAATCAGCCCCAGCATTTT. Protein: CASSFPNQPQHF.

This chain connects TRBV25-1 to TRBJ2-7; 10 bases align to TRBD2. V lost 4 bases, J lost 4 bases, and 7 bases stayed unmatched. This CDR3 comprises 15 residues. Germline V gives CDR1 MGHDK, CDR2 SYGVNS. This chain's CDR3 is CASSVGLASNYEQYF. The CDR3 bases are TGTGCCAGCAGTGTGGGACTAGCGAGCAATTACGAGCAGTACTTC.

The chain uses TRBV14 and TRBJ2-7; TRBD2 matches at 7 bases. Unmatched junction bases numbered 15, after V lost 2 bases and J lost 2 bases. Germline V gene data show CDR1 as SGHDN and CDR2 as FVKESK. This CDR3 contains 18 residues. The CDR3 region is CASSQQAGETIKPYEQYF. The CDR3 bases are TGTGCCAGCAGCCAACAGGCGGGAGAGACTATTAAACCCTACGAGCAGTACTTC.

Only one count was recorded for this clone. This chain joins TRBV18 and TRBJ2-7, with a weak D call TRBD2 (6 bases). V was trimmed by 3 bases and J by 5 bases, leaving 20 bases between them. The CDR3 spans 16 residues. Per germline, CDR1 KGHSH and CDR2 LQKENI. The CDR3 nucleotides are TGTGCCAGCTCACCGGCGAACTGGGCGGGGTTCGACGAGCAGTACTTC. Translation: CASSPANWAGFDEQYF.

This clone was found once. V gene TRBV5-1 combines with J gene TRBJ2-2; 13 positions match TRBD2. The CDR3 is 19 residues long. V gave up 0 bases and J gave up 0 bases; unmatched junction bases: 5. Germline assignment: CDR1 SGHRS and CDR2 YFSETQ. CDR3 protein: CASSLAGLAGFANTGELFF. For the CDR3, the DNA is TGCGCCAGCAGCTTGGCGGGACTAGCGGGGTTCGCGAACACCGGGGAGCTGTTTTTT. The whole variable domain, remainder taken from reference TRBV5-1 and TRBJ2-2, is KAGVTQTPRYLIKTRGQQVTLSCSPISGHRSVSWYQQTPGQGLQFLFEYFSETQRNKGNFPGRFSGRQFSNSRSEMNVSTLELGDSALYLCASSLAGLAGFANTGELFFGEGSRLTVL.

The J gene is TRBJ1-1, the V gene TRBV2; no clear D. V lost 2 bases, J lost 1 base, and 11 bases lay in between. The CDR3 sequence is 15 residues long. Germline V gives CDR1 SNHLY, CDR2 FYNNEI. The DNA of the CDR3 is TGTGCCAGCAGTGAATACCAGGCAACGAACACTGAAGCTTTCTTT. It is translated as CASSEYQATNTEAFF.

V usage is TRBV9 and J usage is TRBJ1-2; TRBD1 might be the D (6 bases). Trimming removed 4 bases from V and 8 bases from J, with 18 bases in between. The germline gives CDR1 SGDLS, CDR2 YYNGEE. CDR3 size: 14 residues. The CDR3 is CASSTNGPRGGYTF. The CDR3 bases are TGTGCCAGCAGCACTAACGGACCGAGGGGGGGCTACACCTTC.

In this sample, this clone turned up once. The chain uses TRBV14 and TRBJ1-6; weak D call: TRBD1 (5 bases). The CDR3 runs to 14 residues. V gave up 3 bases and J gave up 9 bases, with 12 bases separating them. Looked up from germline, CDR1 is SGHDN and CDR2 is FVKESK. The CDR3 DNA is TGTGCCAGCAGCCACATCAGGGAGGGTTCACCCCTCCACTTT. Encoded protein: CASSHIREGSPLHF.

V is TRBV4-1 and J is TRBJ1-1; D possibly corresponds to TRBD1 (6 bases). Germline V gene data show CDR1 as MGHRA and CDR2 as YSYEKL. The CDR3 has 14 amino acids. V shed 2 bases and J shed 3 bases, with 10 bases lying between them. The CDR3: CASSQLQGHTEAFF. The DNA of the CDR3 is TGCGCCAGCAGCCAATTACAGGGACACACTGAAGCTTTCTTT.

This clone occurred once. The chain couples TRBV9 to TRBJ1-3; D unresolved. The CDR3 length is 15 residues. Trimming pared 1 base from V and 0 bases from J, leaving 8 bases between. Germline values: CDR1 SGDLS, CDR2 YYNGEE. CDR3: CASSVSDGSGNTIYF. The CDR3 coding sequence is TGTGCCAGCAGCGTATCAGATGGCTCTGGAAACACCATATATTTT.

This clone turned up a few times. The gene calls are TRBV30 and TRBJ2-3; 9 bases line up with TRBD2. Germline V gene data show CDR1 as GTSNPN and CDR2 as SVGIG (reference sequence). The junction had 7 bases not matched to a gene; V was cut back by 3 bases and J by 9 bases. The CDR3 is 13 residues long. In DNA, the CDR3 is TGTGCCTGGAGGAGTAGCGGGAGTGAAACGCAGTATTTT. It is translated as CAWRSSGSETQYF.

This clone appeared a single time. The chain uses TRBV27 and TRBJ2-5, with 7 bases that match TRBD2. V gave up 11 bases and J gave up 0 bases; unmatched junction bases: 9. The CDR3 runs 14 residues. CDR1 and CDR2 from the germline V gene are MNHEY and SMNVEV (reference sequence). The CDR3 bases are TGTGCCTGTCGACGAGCGGGAAACCAAGAGACCCAGTACTTC. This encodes CACRRAGNQETQYF.

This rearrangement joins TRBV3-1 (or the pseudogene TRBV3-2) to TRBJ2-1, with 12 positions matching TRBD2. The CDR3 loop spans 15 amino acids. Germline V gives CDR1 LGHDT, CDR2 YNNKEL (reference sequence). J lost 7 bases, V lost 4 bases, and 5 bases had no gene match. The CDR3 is CASSRLAGVGNEQFF. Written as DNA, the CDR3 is TGTGCCAGCAGCCGACTAGCGGGAGTAGGGAATGAGCAGTTCTTC.

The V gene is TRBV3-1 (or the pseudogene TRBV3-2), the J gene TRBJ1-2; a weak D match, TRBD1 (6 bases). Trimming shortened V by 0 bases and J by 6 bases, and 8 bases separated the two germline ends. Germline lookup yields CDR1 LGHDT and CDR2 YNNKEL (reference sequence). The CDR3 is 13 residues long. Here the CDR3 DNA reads TGTGCCAGCAGCCAAGACTGGGGGCATGGCTACACCTTC. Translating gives CASSQDWGHGYTF.

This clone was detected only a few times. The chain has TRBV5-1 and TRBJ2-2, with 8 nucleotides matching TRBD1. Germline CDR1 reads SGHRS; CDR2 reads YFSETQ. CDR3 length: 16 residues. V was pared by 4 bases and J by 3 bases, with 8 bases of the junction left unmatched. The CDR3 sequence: CASSTQGALDTGELFF. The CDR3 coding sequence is TGCGCCAGCAGCACTCAGGGGGCGTTGGACACCGGGGAGCTGTTTTTT.

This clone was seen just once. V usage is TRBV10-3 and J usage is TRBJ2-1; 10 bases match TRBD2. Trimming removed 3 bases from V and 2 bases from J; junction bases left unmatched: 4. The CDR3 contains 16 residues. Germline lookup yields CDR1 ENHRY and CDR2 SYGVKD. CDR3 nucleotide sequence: TGTGCCATCAGTGAACCTAGCGGGAGCCCCTACAATGAGCAGTTCTTC. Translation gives CAISEPSGSPYNEQFF.

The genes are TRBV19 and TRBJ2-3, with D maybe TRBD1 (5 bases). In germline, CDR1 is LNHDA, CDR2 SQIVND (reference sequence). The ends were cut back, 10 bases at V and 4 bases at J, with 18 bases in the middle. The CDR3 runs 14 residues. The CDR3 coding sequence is TGTGCCACAGTTGGGCAGGGCGAGTCAGATACGCAGTATTTT. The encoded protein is CATVGQGESDTQYF.